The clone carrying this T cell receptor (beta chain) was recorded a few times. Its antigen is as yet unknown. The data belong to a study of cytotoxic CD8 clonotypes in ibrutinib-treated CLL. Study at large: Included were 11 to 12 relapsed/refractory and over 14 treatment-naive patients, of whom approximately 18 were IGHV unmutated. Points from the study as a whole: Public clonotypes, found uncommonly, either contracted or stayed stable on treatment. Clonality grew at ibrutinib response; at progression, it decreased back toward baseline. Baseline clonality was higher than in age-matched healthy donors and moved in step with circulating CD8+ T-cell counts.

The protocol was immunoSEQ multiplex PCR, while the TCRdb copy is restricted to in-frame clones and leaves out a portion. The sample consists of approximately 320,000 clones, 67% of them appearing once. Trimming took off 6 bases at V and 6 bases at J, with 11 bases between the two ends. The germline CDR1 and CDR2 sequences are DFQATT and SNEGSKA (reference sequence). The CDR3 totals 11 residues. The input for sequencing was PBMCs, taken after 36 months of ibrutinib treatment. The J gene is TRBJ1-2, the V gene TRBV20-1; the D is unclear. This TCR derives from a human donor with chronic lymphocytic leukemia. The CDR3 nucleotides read TGCAGTGCACCGGCGTCGGATGGCTACACCTTC. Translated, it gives CSAPASDGYTF.